This is a list of T cell receptor beta chains from one sample in a study of T cell changes during pregnancy in multiple sclerosis. The repertoire was sequenced with immunoSEQ multiplex PCR; TCRdb's copy has only in-frame clones and lacks some. The table has tens of thousands of clones, 92% seen once. Sequenced here: CD4+ T cells from peripheral blood mononuclear cells, sampled after pregnancy. These receptors were taken from a female donor in good health, enrolled as a control in a pregnancy study. The CDR3 runs from the conserved cysteine through the conserved F or W. A D gene is named only where the DNA matches it firmly. Part of the rows lack a size; the others show once, few, many or a class for expanded clones.

d_call: TRBD2
v_call: TRBV18
cdr3_length: 14
clone_size: NA
j_call: TRBJ2-7
cdr3_nt: TGTGCCAGCTCTCTTGGGACTAGGGTGGGTGAGCAGTACTTC
cdr3_aa: CASSLGTRVGEQYF

d_call: NA
v_call: TRBV11-3
cdr3_length: 15
clone_size: NA
j_call: TRBJ2-2
cdr3_nt: TGTGCCAGCAGCTTGGGACACGCAAACACCGGGGAGCTGTTTTTT
cdr3_aa: CASSLGHANTGELFF

d_call: TRBD1
v_call: TRBV5-5
cdr3_length: 17
clone_size: NA
j_call: TRBJ2-3
cdr3_nt: TGTGCCAGCAGCCTCGCGCCCGGGACAGCTAGCACAGATACGCAGTATTTT
cdr3_aa: CASSLAPGTASTDTQYF

d_call: NA
v_call: TRBV7-2
cdr3_length: 14
clone_size: NA
j_call: TRBJ2-3
cdr3_nt: TGTGCCAGCAGGTTACAGGGTTTGGCAGATACGCAGTATTTT
cdr3_aa: CASRLQGLADTQYF

d_call: TRBD1
v_call: TRBV14
cdr3_length: 15
clone_size: NA
j_call: TRBJ2-2
cdr3_nt: TGTGCCAGCAGCAGGACAGGGGCGGTCACCGGGGAGCTGTTTTTT
cdr3_aa: CASSRTGAVTGELFF

d_call: TRBD1
v_call: TRBV11-2
cdr3_length: 15
clone_size: once
j_call: TRBJ1-1
cdr3_nt: TGTGCCAGCAGCTATGGGACAGGGAGGAACACTGAAGCTTTCTTT
cdr3_aa: CASSYGTGRNTEAFF

d_call: NA
v_call: TRBV29-1
cdr3_length: 14
clone_size: NA
j_call: TRBJ2-2
cdr3_nt: TGCAGCGCCGGACTGCTCGAGAACACCGGGGAGCTGTTTTTT
cdr3_aa: CSAGLLENTGELFF

d_call: NA
v_call: TRBV30
cdr3_length: 11
clone_size: NA
j_call: TRBJ2-3
cdr3_nt: TGTGCCTGGAGTTCACGGGAGAAGTGGTATTTT
cdr3_aa: CAWSSREKWYF

d_call: NA
v_call: TRBV11-1
cdr3_length: 14
clone_size: NA
j_call: TRBJ1-1
cdr3_nt: TGTGCCAGCAGCCCTAGACAGGAAAGCACTGAAGCTTTCTTT
cdr3_aa: CASSPRQESTEAFF

d_call: NA
v_call: TRBV7-9
cdr3_length: 15
clone_size: NA
j_call: TRBJ2-2
cdr3_nt: TGTGCCAGCAGCTTAGGGGCGCCGAACACCGGGGAGCTGTTTTTT
cdr3_aa: CASSLGAPNTGELFF

d_call: NA
v_call: TRBV19
cdr3_length: 13
clone_size: NA
j_call: TRBJ1-5
cdr3_nt: TGTGCCAGTAGCGAACAGGGTGGCCAGCCCCAGCATTTT
cdr3_aa: CASSEQGGQPQHF

d_call: NA
v_call: TRBV5-5
cdr3_length: 15
clone_size: NA
j_call: TRBJ1-3
cdr3_nt: TGTGCCAGCAGCTTGGACAGGTCCGGTGGAAACACCATATATTTT
cdr3_aa: CASSLDRSGGNTIYF

d_call: TRBD1
v_call: TRBV5-4
cdr3_length: 15
clone_size: NA
j_call: TRBJ2-5
cdr3_nt: TGTGCCAGCAGCTCGCCCCGGGACAGGGAGGAGACCCAGTACTTC
cdr3_aa: CASSSPRDREETQYF

d_call: NA
v_call: TRBV5-1
cdr3_length: 13
clone_size: once
j_call: TRBJ2-3
cdr3_nt: TGCGCCAGCAGCGTGGACGAGCCGGATACGCAGTATTTT
cdr3_aa: CASSVDEPDTQYF

d_call: TRBD1
v_call: TRBV6-5
cdr3_length: 13
clone_size: NA
j_call: TRBJ1-2
cdr3_nt: TGTGCCAGCAGCAGGGGACAGATCTATGGCTACACCTTC
cdr3_aa: CASSRGQIYGYTF

d_call: NA
v_call: TRBV7-2
cdr3_length: 18
clone_size: NA
j_call: TRBJ2-6
cdr3_nt: TGTGCCACCCCCGCGAGAAAAAGTGGAGGCTCTGGGGCCAACGTCCTGACTTTC
cdr3_aa: CATPARKSGGSGANVLTF

d_call: TRBD2
v_call: TRBV9
cdr3_length: 16
clone_size: NA
j_call: TRBJ2-1
cdr3_nt: TGTGCCAGCAGCGTAGCTCCCAGCGGGGCCTACAATGAGCAGTTCTTC
cdr3_aa: CASSVAPSGAYNEQFF

d_call: TRBD2
v_call: TRBV5-5
cdr3_length: 16
clone_size: NA
j_call: TRBJ2-2
cdr3_nt: TGTGCCAGCAGCTCCCTAGCGGGAGGACGCACCGGGGAGCTGTTTTTT
cdr3_aa: CASSSLAGGRTGELFF

d_call: NA
v_call: TRBV5-1
cdr3_length: 17
clone_size: NA
j_call: TRBJ1-4
cdr3_nt: TGCGCCAGCAGCTCCGGTGGGAGAGGTGCAACTAATGAAAAACTGTTTTTT
cdr3_aa: CASSSGGRGATNEKLFF

d_call: NA
v_call: TRBV11-2
cdr3_length: 13
clone_size: NA
j_call: TRBJ1-1
cdr3_nt: TGTGCCAGCAGCAAGAGGGCCAAACATGAAGCTTTCTTT
cdr3_aa: CASSKRAKHEAFF

d_call: TRBD1
v_call: TRBV5-1
cdr3_length: 15
clone_size: NA
j_call: TRBJ2-2
cdr3_nt: TGCGCCAGCAGCGACCTGACAGGGACCACCGGGGAGCTGTTTTTT
cdr3_aa: CASSDLTGTTGELFF

d_call: TRBD1
v_call: TRBV27
cdr3_length: 14
clone_size: NA
j_call: TRBJ1-1
cdr3_nt: TGTGCCAGCAGATTTCGGACAGGGTCGACTGAAGCTTTCTTT
cdr3_aa: CASRFRTGSTEAFF

d_call: NA
v_call: TRBV6-5
cdr3_length: 14
clone_size: NA
j_call: TRBJ2-2
cdr3_nt: TGTGCCAGCAGACTAGCTGCGAACACCGGGGAGCTGTTTTTT
cdr3_aa: CASRLAANTGELFF

d_call: TRBD2
v_call: TRBV5-6
cdr3_length: 14
clone_size: NA
j_call: TRBJ2-4
cdr3_nt: TGTGCCAGCAGCTGGGAGCGGGACAAAAACATTCAGTACTTC
cdr3_aa: CASSWERDKNIQYF

d_call: NA
v_call: TRBV7-9
cdr3_length: 15
clone_size: NA
j_call: TRBJ2-5
cdr3_nt: TGTGCCAGCAGCATCCTACAGGGAACCAAAGAGACCCAGTACTTC
cdr3_aa: CASSILQGTKETQYF

d_call: TRBD1
v_call: TRBV5-1
cdr3_length: 13
clone_size: NA
j_call: TRBJ2-5
cdr3_nt: TGCGCCAGCAAGAGGGACAGGGAGGAGACCCAGTACTTC
cdr3_aa: CASKRDREETQYF

d_call: TRBD1
v_call: TRBV9
cdr3_length: 16
clone_size: NA
j_call: TRBJ1-6
cdr3_nt: TGTGCCAGCAGCGCAACAGGGGCCAGTTATAATTCACCCCTCCACTTT
cdr3_aa: CASSATGASYNSPLHF

d_call: NA
v_call: TRBV7-9
cdr3_length: 17
clone_size: NA
j_call: TRBJ2-4
cdr3_nt: TGTGCCAGCAGTATCTACAGCTCCGGTCTAGCCAAAAACATTCAGTACTTC
cdr3_aa: CASSIYSSGLAKNIQYF

d_call: NA
v_call: TRBV7-9
cdr3_length: 16
clone_size: NA
j_call: TRBJ1-2
cdr3_nt: TGTGCCAGCAGCTCTACCCCAGGGACTACTAACTATGGCTACACCTTC
cdr3_aa: CASSSTPGTTNYGYTF

d_call: NA
v_call: TRBV10-3
cdr3_length: 18
clone_size: NA
j_call: TRBJ1-2
cdr3_nt: TGTGCCATCAGTGAGTCGAGGGCTAAAACGGCTGTCAGAATGGGCTACACCTTC
cdr3_aa: CAISESRAKTAVRMGYTF

d_call: TRBD1
v_call: TRBV29-1
cdr3_length: 13
clone_size: NA
j_call: TRBJ2-1
cdr3_nt: TGCAGCGTTGCCCTCTTACAGGGGGCCGAGCAGTTCTTC
cdr3_aa: CSVALLQGAEQFF

d_call: NA
v_call: TRBV7-2
cdr3_length: 12
clone_size: NA
j_call: TRBJ2-1
cdr3_nt: TGTGCCAGCTACCTTGCGGGTAATGAGCAGTTCTTC
cdr3_aa: CASYLAGNEQFF

d_call: NA
v_call: TRBV30
cdr3_length: 11
clone_size: NA
j_call: TRBJ1-2
cdr3_nt: TGTGCCCTATGGAGGAACTATGGCTACACCTTC
cdr3_aa: CALWRNYGYTF

d_call: NA
v_call: TRBV30
cdr3_length: 15
clone_size: NA
j_call: TRBJ2-3
cdr3_nt: TGTGCCTGGAGCCTTTGGATGACTAGCACAGATACGCAGTATTTT
cdr3_aa: CAWSLWMTSTDTQYF

d_call: TRBD2
v_call: TRBV5-1
cdr3_length: 16
clone_size: NA
j_call: TRBJ2-5
cdr3_nt: TGCGCCAGCAGCTTGGGGCCCTCTAGCGGACAAGAGACCCAGTACTTC
cdr3_aa: CASSLGPSSGQETQYF

d_call: TRBD1
v_call: TRBV6-1
cdr3_length: 12
clone_size: NA
j_call: TRBJ1-3
cdr3_nt: TGTGCCAGCAGCAGGGGGATAGACACCATATATTTT
cdr3_aa: CASSRGIDTIYF

d_call: NA
v_call: TRBV20-1
cdr3_length: 11
clone_size: few
j_call: TRBJ1-1
cdr3_nt: TGCTCTAGCCCGGAGGTCACTGAAGCTTTCTTT
cdr3_aa: CSSPEVTEAFF

d_call: TRBD1
v_call: TRBV5-4
cdr3_length: 15
clone_size: NA
j_call: TRBJ2-3
cdr3_nt: TGTGCCAGCAGCCTGGACAGGGGCTACACAGATACGCAGTATTTT
cdr3_aa: CASSLDRGYTDTQYF

d_call: TRBD2
v_call: TRBV2
cdr3_length: 15
clone_size: NA
j_call: TRBJ2-5
cdr3_nt: TGTGCCAGCAGGGCACTAGCGGGAGTTGGGGAGACCCAGTACTTC
cdr3_aa: CASRALAGVGETQYF

d_call: NA
v_call: TRBV27
cdr3_length: 14
clone_size: NA
j_call: TRBJ1-2
cdr3_nt: TGTGCCAGCAGTCCCTATCGGGATAACTATGGCTACACCTTC
cdr3_aa: CASSPYRDNYGYTF

d_call: TRBD2
v_call: TRBV19
cdr3_length: 17
clone_size: NA
j_call: TRBJ2-7
cdr3_nt: TGTGCCAGTAGTATAGATCTCGAGCGGGGGGTGTCCTACGAGCAGTACTTC
cdr3_aa: CASSIDLERGVSYEQYF

d_call: NA
v_call: TRBV27
cdr3_length: 14
clone_size: NA
j_call: TRBJ1-2
cdr3_nt: TGTGCCAGCAGTTTATATTCAGGGAACTATGGCTACACCTTC
cdr3_aa: CASSLYSGNYGYTF

d_call: NA
v_call: TRBV7-2
cdr3_length: 13
clone_size: NA
j_call: TRBJ1-2
cdr3_nt: TGTGCCAGCAGCTCCGGACAGAGGTATGGCTACACCTTC
cdr3_aa: CASSSGQRYGYTF

d_call: NA
v_call: TRBV14
cdr3_length: 13
clone_size: NA
j_call: TRBJ2-2
cdr3_nt: TGTGCCAGCAGGGGACAAAACACCGGGGAGCTGTTTTTT
cdr3_aa: CASRGQNTGELFF

d_call: NA
v_call: TRBV6-5
cdr3_length: 14
clone_size: NA
j_call: TRBJ2-1
cdr3_nt: TGTGCCAGCAACAACGGGAGATCCTACAATGAGCAGTTCTTC
cdr3_aa: CASNNGRSYNEQFF

d_call: TRBD1
v_call: TRBV7-9
cdr3_length: 13
clone_size: NA
j_call: TRBJ1-2
cdr3_nt: TGTGCCAGCAGCCCGGGACAGGGGCATGGCTACACCTTC
cdr3_aa: CASSPGQGHGYTF

d_call: TRBD1
v_call: TRBV19
cdr3_length: 13
clone_size: NA
j_call: TRBJ1-6
cdr3_nt: TGTGCCAGTGGGACAGGGGATAATTCACCCCTCCACTTT
cdr3_aa: CASGTGDNSPLHF

d_call: TRBD2
v_call: TRBV9
cdr3_length: 13
clone_size: NA
j_call: TRBJ2-5
cdr3_nt: TGTGCCAGCAGCGGAGGGAGGGAGGAGACCCAGTACTTC
cdr3_aa: CASSGGREETQYF

d_call: NA
v_call: TRBV14
cdr3_length: 17
clone_size: NA
j_call: TRBJ2-5
cdr3_nt: TGTGCCAGCAGCCAAGCTTTTGGGCAGGGGTTCCAAGAGACCCAGTACTTC
cdr3_aa: CASSQAFGQGFQETQYF

d_call: NA
v_call: TRBV5-4
cdr3_length: 14
clone_size: NA
j_call: TRBJ2-3
cdr3_nt: TGTGCCAGCAGCTTGTTGGGGCAGACAGATACGCAGTATTTT
cdr3_aa: CASSLLGQTDTQYF

d_call: NA
v_call: TRBV27
cdr3_length: 14
clone_size: NA
j_call: TRBJ1-2
cdr3_nt: TGTGCCAGCCGTAACCGAGGTCTCAACTATGGCTACACCTTC
cdr3_aa: CASRNRGLNYGYTF

d_call: NA
v_call: TRBV14
cdr3_length: 15
clone_size: NA
j_call: TRBJ2-7
cdr3_nt: TGTGCCAGCAGCCGATGGAGCCCGACCGGGAGTGAGCAGTACTTC
cdr3_aa: CASSRWSPTGSEQYF

d_call: NA
v_call: TRBV19
cdr3_length: 15
clone_size: NA
j_call: TRBJ1-2
cdr3_nt: TGTGCCAGTAGTATGGCAGGTGGAGGTTCCTATGGCTACACCTTC
cdr3_aa: CASSMAGGGSYGYTF

d_call: NA
v_call: TRBV29-1
cdr3_length: 13
clone_size: NA
j_call: TRBJ2-3
cdr3_nt: TGCAGCGTCCCTAGTGCTAACACAGATACGCAGTATTTT
cdr3_aa: CSVPSANTDTQYF

d_call: NA
v_call: TRBV2
cdr3_length: 13
clone_size: NA
j_call: TRBJ1-2
cdr3_nt: TGTGCCAGCAGTGAGATGGAGAACTATGGCTACACCTTC
cdr3_aa: CASSEMENYGYTF